A single sample is the source of the 17 T cell receptor beta chains below, sequenced in a study of T cell repertoires in ileal Crohn's disease. Profiling relied on immunoSEQ multiplex PCR, and the TCRdb table lists in-frame clones only, not all of them. The sample has 6,400 or so clones, around 86% seen once; the top ten hold around a tenth. Time point specified: inflamed ileum from the surgical specimen. Sequenced: ileal tissue. Receptors were obtained from an adult with Crohn's disease.

This chain uses TRBV7-6 with TRBJ2-1; D call uncertain. CDR3 length equals 11 residues. Trimming pared 3 bases from V and 9 bases from J, leaving 6 bases between. Germline V gene lookup returns CDR1 SGHVS and CDR2 FNYEAQ. Here the CDR3 DNA reads TGTGCCAGCAGCTTTCCTCCTGAGCAGTTCTTC. This codes for CASSFPPEQFF.

This clone was observed a handful of times. The rearrangement uses TRBV15 and TRBJ2-7; possibly TRBD1 or TRBD2 for D (5 bases each). The CDR3 sequence is 14 residues long. Trimming cost V 5 bases and J 6 bases, with 17 bases left between them. The germline CDR1 and CDR2 sequences are LNHNV and YYDKDF (reference sequence). The CDR3 DNA reads TGTGCCACCAGCCGACGGGGCGCCCCGGGCGAGCAGTACTTC. Its protein is CATSRRGAPGEQYF.

The chain carries TRBV14 and TRBJ2-7; D is unclear. The germline V and J ends were trimmed by 1 base and 2 bases, with 12 bases remaining between them. This CDR3 has 15 amino acids. The germline gives CDR1 SGHDN, CDR2 FVKESK. The CDR3 DNA sequence: TGTGCCAGCAGCCAAGTAACCCTTGCCCCCTACGAGCAGTACTTC. Its translation is CASSQVTLAPYEQYF.

The genes are TRBV5-3 and TRBJ1-3, with D possibly TRBD1 on 6 matching bases. TRBV5-3 counts as an open reading frame of uncertain function. V gave up 6 bases and J gave up 8 bases, with 24 bases separating them. This CDR3 contains 16 residues. CDR3 sequence (DNA): TGTGCCAGAAACGATGGGGACACGATTAATCTCGACACCATATATTTT. It specifies CARNDGDTINLDTIYF.

The chain carries TRBV6-5 and TRBJ2-3; D gene unclear. The CDR3 contains 15 residues. Between the trimmed V and J ends, which lost 2 bases and 4 bases, there was a span of 13 bases. The germline CDR1 and CDR2 sequences are MNHEY and SVGAGI. The CDR3: CASSYVRAWPDTQYF. DNA of the CDR3: TGTGCCAGCAGTTACGTCCGAGCCTGGCCAGATACGCAGTATTTT.

The V and J genes are TRBV9 and TRBJ2-5; 8 nucleotides align to TRBD1. Trimming at V came to 4 bases and at J to 4 bases, leaving 15 bases not matched to a gene. Germline V gene data show CDR1 as SGDLS and CDR2 as YYNGEE. The CDR3 runs 17 residues. The CDR3 here is CASSTSTGAQPGETQYF. DNA of the CDR3: TGTGCCAGCAGCACCTCGACAGGGGCCCAGCCGGGAGAGACCCAGTACTTC.

This clone was counted only a few times. This chain links TRBV11-3 with TRBJ2-5; D is ambiguous. The V end was cut by 2 bases, the J end by 3 bases, with 7 bases between. Germline CDR1 and CDR2: SGHNT and YENEEA. The CDR3 spans 13 residues. CDR3 nucleotide sequence: TGTGCCAGCAGCTTACGGGCCAAAGAGACCCAGTACTTC. It specifies CASSLRAKETQYF.

This CDR3 reads CASSNHRRGGSEAFF. In DNA form, the CDR3 reads TGTGCCAGCAGCAATCACCGACGAGGGGGCTCTGAAGCTTTCTTT. This chain connects TRBV11-2 to TRBJ1-1; 7 bases agree with TRBD1. With V trimmed by 5 bases and J by 6 bases, 12 bases remained unmatched. In germline, CDR1 is SGHAT, CDR2 FQNNGV. There are 15 residues in the CDR3.

Regarding this clone: Relative to the germline gene, one junction end is altered; a read error may explain this. The V gene is TRBV29-1, the J gene TRBJ1-2, with no clear D. The CDR3 spans 11 residues. Germline V gene lookup returns CDR1 SQVTM and CDR2 ANQGSEA. For the CDR3, the DNA is TGCAGCGTCGAAGCCAGCTATGGCTACACCTTC. It encodes CSVEASYGYTF.

The gene calls are TRBV10-1 and TRBJ2-2, with 7 bases fitting TRBD1. V gave up 7 bases and J gave up 6 bases; unmatched junction bases: 5. This CDR3 region has 13 residues. Germline V gene lookup returns CDR1 WNHNN and CDR2 SYGVQD (reference sequence). CDR3 in amino acids: CASNDRASGELFF. In DNA form, the CDR3 reads TGCGCCAGCAACGACAGGGCGTCCGGGGAGCTGTTTTTT.

This clone was detected once. This chain connects TRBV7-9 to TRBJ1-1; no reliable D call. Per germline, CDR1 SEHNR and CDR2 FQNEAQ (reference sequence). Deletions cut 7 bases from V and 0 bases from J, with 15 bases between. The CDR3 is made up of 15 amino acids. The CDR3 loop is CASNARGRMNTEAFF. CDR3 in DNA: TGTGCCAGCAACGCGAGAGGGCGGATGAACACTGAAGCTTTCTTT.

The chain has TRBV5-4 and TRBJ1-1; tentative D call: TRBD1 (5 bases). Deletions cut 0 bases from V and 5 bases from J, with 8 bases between. This CDR3 comprises 13 residues. The germline CDR1 and CDR2 sequences are SGHNT and YYREEE (reference sequence). The CDR3 DNA sequence: TGTGCCAGCAGCTTGGCCAGGGAGACTGAAGCTTTCTTT. It yields the protein CASSLARETEAFF.

The gene calls are TRBV4-2 and TRBJ2-7, with 11 bases identical to TRBD2. Germline V gene data show CDR1 as LGHNA and CDR2 as YNFKEQ. This CDR3 has 18 amino acids. Trimming removed 1 base from V and 2 bases from J; junction bases left unmatched: 10. The CDR3 coding sequence is TGTGCCAGCAGCCAAGTGTCTAGCGGGGGGCTTTACACCTACGAGCAGTACTTC. Encoded protein: CASSQVSSGGLYTYEQYF.

The DNA for the CDR3 is TGTGCCAGTAGTATCGGTTTGGCAGGGCCCCTCTCTATAGGGGCCAACGTCCTGACTTTC. Its translation is CASSIGLAGPLSIGANVLTF. The rearrangement joins TRBV19 to TRBJ2-6, with a possible D match to TRBD1 (5 bases). CDR1 LNHDA and CDR2 SQIVND come from the germline V gene (reference sequence). Trimming cost V 3 bases and J 4 bases, with 25 bases left between them. CDR3 length: 20 amino acids.

V and J are TRBV7-8 and TRBJ1-4, with D perhaps TRBD1 (6 bases). Trimming took off 7 bases at V and 3 bases at J, with 18 bases between the two ends. This CDR3 spans 16 amino acids. Looked up from germline, CDR1 is SGHVS and CDR2 is FQNEAQ. CDR3 nucleotide sequence: TGTGCCAGCACCATCGGGGGGGGGCAAGCTAATGAAAAACTGTTTTTT. This encodes CASTIGGGQANEKLFF.

This clone has just one count. In DNA, the CDR3 is TGTGCCAGCAGTGGCGAGCGGGGGATCGCAGATACGCAGTATTTT. Translating gives CASSGERGIADTQYF. This chain joins TRBV2 and TRBJ2-3; 8 positions agree with TRBD2. Germline lookup yields CDR1 SNHLY and CDR2 FYNNEI. V shed 4 bases, J shed 4 bases, and the junction held 7 bases outside the gene matches. The CDR3 spans 15 residues.

The chain joins TRBV5-6 to TRBJ2-7, with no clear D. The germline CDR1 and CDR2 sequences are SGHDT and YYEEEE. This CDR3 comprises 15 residues. Trimming shortened V by 2 bases and J by 2 bases, and 14 bases separated the two germline ends. The CDR3 sequence is CASSFDSGRTYEQYF. CDR3 in DNA: TGTGCCAGCAGCTTTGATTCGGGCAGGACCTACGAGCAGTACTTC.